This TCR beta chain was found in a study of CD8+ T cells in alopecia areata. Once RNA had been extracted, it was reverse transcribed into cDNA to act as the sequencing template. Produced via immunoSEQ multiplex PCR; TCRdb's table is partial and in-frame only. The table lists some 200,000 clones, 55% to 70% of them singletons. Germline values: CDR1 SQVTM, CDR2 ANQGSEA. CDR3 size: 13 residues. Trimming took 6 bases from V and 3 from J, leaving 14 bases between them. This sample's treatment: oral pan-JAK inhibitor, 5-10 mg twice daily. This sequence originates from a human donor with alopecia areata. This chain links TRBV29-1 with TRBJ1-1; D is possibly TRBD1 (5 bases). Sequencing used CD4+ T cells sorted from blood, obtained at week 4, from a patient treated with tofacitinib. The CDR3 DNA reads as TGCAGCGTCATGACAGCGAGGGACACTGAAGCTTTCTTT. This sequence encodes CSVMTARDTEAFF.